This paragraph reports one TCR beta chain. Its antigen has not been determined. The input lacks base qualities; no much larger clone sits a single base away. Library preparation used 5' RACE. TCRdb records Illumina HiSeq 2000 as the sequencer. A universal primer binding site was introduced by template switching, and a unique molecular identifier was present in the final cDNA, enabling accurate counting of TCR cDNA molecules. First-strand cDNA for TCR alpha and beta chains was synthesized from specific primers in the conserved constant-segment region. To control for contamination, each cDNA library was double barcoded with a SMART-Mk sample barcode plus Illumina barcodes. Two successive PCR steps introduced TruSeq adapter sequences along with Illumina sample barcodes. Sequencing of the TCR alpha and beta cDNA libraries was done on the Illumina HiSeq platform using custom primers. In the authors' own workflow: MiGEC was used to process raw reads and extract unique molecular identifiers, and MiXCR was used to find CDR3 positions. Recombination models were inferred per individual with the repgenHMM and IGoR tools using an EM algorithm. Shared clonotypes were analyzed with the tcR package in R, and sharing was normalized by the product of cloneset sizes. To study raw recombination free of thymic and clonal selection effects, out-of-frame nonproductive sequences were analyzed. The public reads were reanalyzed by TCRdb: fastp trimming at Q25, MiXCR alignment, in-frame beta chains only. Records with the same CDR3 protein are collapsed into one entry carrying the most frequent genes and DNA. Here the V and J calls rest on TCRdb's processing, not on the authors' analysis. The sample contains 400,000 to 600,000 distinct CDR3 sequences, 20% to 25% of them found a single time. About 0.5% of the sample is in the top ten clones.

This entry is derived from a study of identical twins (dated by TCRdb to 2016 to 2017). Turning to the overall study: The study deep-sequenced TCR alpha and beta repertoires from monozygotic twins, unrelated adults of various ages and cord blood to test whether fetal clonotypes persist. To rule out contamination, the twin experiments were replicated at different times with different library preparation protocols.

The research as a whole found: Excess twin sharing in beta out-of-frame sequences was weaker because fewer shared sequences lowered the signal-to-noise ratio. Invariant T cells such as MAIT and iNKT could partly confound zero-insertion analyses, although diverse VJ usage argued against such confounding for most clonotypes. Fewer insertions were carried by abundant cord blood beta clonotypes; a weaker similar trend was observed in young adult naive repertoires, while no such trend was observed in memory repertoires. Conclusions relied on cross-sectional statistical analysis, since the same donors could not be followed over many years. Compared with coincidental sharing between unrelated individuals, out-of-frame TCR alpha sequences shared between twins had an excess of sequences with low generation probability. Out-of-frame TCR alpha sharing in monozygotic twins was systematically underestimated by recombination models, whereas sharing between unrelated individuals was in agreement with the recombination models.

Trimmed from V: 11 bases; trimmed from J: 3 bases; junction bases lacking a gene match: 9. The CDR3 holds 14 amino acids from the cysteine to the phenylalanine. The DNA shown is the 42-base CDR3, in frame from base 1. CDR1 and CDR2 are drawn from the germline V gene: MDHEN, SYDVKM. Every donor was a healthy Caucasian. Three pairs of female monozygotic twins, all aged about 18 to 29 years, made up the twin cohort. CD4+ and CD8+ T cell populations were isolated with positive isolation kits from Invitrogen. The same specimen was also included in a second study, on yellow fever vaccine responses in identical twins. The second study, in turn, reports: According to the authors, in identical twins the way T cells responded to vaccination appeared partly convergent and partly personalized. Focusing on identical twins, the study followed the T cell clones that responded to the vaccine, and did so with precision.

The chain is assembled from TRBV28 and TRBJ1-4; TRBD1 matches 7 bases in the middle. This clonotype originated in a woman between 18 and 29 years old in good health. Sequencing was done on a sample of CD4+ T cells sorted from blood. For the CDR3, the sequence is CASRKGTANEKLFF. The DNA is TGTGCCTCCCGGAAAGGGACAGCTAATGAAAAACTGTTTTTT.